This T cell receptor beta chain originates from a study of T cell responses to AZD1222 COVID-19 vaccine. Points on this clone: Its antigen is as yet unknown.

General observations from the study: Rises in breadth and depth of Spike-specific TCRs came after two AZD1222 doses. There were mostly white British donors and more females than males, and clonal diversity was possibly underestimated. The study found vaccine-associated CD4 TCRs spanning spike, dominant at 160-218 and 743-854. Epitopes outside B.1.351 and B.1.1.7 mutated regions reportedly drew nearly half of spike TCRs.

TCRdb's copy holds only in-frame clones and misses some; the assay was immunoSEQ multiplex PCR. Of tens of thousands of clones in the sample, around 90% were seen once. The CDR3 runs 13 residues. CDR1 is SEHNR, CDR2 FQNEAQ, per germline (reference sequence). With 5 bases removed from V and 8 bases from J, the gap between germline ends came to 13 bases. Material: peripheral blood, obtained 28 days after the second dose of the MenACWY control vaccine. The source is an adult who received the MenACWY meningococcal vaccine as a control. This chain uses TRBV7-9 with TRBJ1-5; the D gene is possibly TRBD1 (5 bases). The CDR3 bases are TGTGCCAGCAGCCTGACATCGGGGGAGCCCCAGCATTTT. Translation: CASSLTSGEPQHF.